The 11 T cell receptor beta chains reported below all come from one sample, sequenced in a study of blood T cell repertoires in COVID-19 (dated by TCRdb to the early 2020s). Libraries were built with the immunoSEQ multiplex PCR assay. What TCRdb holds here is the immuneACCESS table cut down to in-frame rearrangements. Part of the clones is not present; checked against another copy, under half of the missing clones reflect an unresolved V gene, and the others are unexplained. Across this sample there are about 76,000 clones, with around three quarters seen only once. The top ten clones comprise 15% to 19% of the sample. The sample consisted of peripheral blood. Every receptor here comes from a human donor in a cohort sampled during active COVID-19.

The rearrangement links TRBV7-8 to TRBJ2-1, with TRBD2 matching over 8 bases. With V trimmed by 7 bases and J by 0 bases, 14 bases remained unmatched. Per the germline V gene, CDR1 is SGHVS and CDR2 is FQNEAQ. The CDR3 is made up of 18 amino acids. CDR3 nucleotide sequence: TGTGCCAGCACCAACCCGGGACTAGTCCTTTTCTCCTACAATGAGCAGTTCTTC. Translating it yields CASTNPGLVLFSYNEQFF.

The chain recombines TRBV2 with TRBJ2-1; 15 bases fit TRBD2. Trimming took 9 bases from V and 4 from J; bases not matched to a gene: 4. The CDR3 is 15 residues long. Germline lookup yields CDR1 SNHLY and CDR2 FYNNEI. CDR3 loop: CARGTSGRSYNEQFF. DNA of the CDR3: TGTGCCAGAGGGACTAGCGGGAGGTCATACAATGAGCAGTTCTTC.

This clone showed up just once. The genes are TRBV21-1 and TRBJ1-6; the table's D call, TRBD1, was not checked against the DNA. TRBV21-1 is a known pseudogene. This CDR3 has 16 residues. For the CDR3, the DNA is TGTGCCAGCAGCAAAGGGGGGACAGCCGGTAATTCACCCCTCCACTTT. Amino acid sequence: CASSKGGTAGNSPLHF.

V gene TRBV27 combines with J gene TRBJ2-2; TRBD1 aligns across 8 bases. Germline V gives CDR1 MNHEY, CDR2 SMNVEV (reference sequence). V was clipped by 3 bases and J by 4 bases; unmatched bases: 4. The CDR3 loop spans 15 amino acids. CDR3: CASSFDTGGTGELFF. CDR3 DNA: TGTGCCAGCAGTTTTGATACAGGGGGCACCGGGGAGCTGTTTTTT.

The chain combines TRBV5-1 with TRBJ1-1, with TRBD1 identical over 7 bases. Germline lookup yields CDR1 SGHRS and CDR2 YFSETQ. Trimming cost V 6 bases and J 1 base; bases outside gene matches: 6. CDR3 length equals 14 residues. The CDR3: CASTSTGANTEAFF. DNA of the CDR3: TGCGCCAGCACAAGTACAGGGGCGAACACTGAAGCTTTCTTT.

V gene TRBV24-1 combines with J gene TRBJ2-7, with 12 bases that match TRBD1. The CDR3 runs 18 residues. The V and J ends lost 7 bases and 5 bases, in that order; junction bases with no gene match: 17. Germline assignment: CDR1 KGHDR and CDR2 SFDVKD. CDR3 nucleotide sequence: TGTGCCACCAGCCCAAGCGCGGGACAGGGGGCGAGCGTCCACGAGCAGTACTTC. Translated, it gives CATSPSAGQGASVHEQYF.

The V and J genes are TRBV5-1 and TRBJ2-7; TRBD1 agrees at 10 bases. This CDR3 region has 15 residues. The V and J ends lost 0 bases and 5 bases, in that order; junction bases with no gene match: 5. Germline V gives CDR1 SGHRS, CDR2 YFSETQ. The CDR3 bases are TGCGCCAGCAGCTTGGTATGGACAGGGGGGGACGAGCAGTACTTC. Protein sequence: CASSLVWTGGDEQYF. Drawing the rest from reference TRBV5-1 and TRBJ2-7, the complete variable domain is KAGVTQTPRYLIKTRGQQVTLSCSPISGHRSVSWYQQTPGQGLQFLFEYFSETQRNKGNFPGRFSGRQFSNSRSEMNVSTLELGDSALYLCASSLVWTGGDEQYFGPGTRLTVT.

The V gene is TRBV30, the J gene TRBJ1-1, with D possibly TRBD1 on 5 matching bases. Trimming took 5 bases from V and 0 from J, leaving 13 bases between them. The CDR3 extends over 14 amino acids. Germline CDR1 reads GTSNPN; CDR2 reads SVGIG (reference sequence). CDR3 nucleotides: TGTGCCTGGGGAGGGGCTGTTCTGAACACTGAAGCTTTCTTT. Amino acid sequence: CAWGGAVLNTEAFF.

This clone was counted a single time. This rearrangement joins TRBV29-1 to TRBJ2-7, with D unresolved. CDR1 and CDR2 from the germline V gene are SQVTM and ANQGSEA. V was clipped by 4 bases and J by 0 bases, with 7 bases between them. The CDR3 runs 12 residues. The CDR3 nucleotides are TGCAGCGTTGGTCCTAGCTCCTACGAGCAGTACTTC. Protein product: CSVGPSSYEQYF.

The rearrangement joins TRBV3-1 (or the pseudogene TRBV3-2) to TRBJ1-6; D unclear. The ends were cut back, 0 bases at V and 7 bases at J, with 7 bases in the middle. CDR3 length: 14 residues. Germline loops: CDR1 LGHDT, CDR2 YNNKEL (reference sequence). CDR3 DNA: TGTGCCAGCAGCCAAGATTTCCTGAATTCACCCCTCCACTTT. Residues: CASSQDFLNSPLHF.

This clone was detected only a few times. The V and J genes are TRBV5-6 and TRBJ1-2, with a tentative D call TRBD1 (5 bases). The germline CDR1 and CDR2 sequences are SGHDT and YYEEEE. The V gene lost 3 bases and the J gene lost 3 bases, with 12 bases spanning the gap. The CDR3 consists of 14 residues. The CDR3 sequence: CASSSGRGDYGYTF. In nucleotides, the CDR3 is TGTGCCAGCAGCTCAGGCCGGGGGGACTATGGCTACACCTTC.